The next 16 T cell receptor beta chains were all read from a single sample in a study of T cells after posttransplantation cyclophosphamide (dated by TCRdb to the mid-2010s). To prepare the library, the immunoSEQ multiplex PCR assay was applied. This is the immuneACCESS table as TCRdb keeps it, with only in-frame sequences that have V and J called. A part of the clones is gone; compared with another copy, unresolved V genes explain less than half, and the rest is unexplained. In this sample the table shows approximately 39,000 clones, about 77% of which occur a single time. The ten top clones hold 7.5% to 10% of the sample. Explained via the paper, the treatment or condition label denotes: high-dose cyclophosphamide on days +3 and +4 as single-agent GVHD prophylaxis. PTCy patients received busulfan and fludarabine conditioning, a related or unrelated marrow graft, and cyclophosphamide on days +3 and +4.

This material consisted of CD4+ T cells sorted from blood, taken 1,900 to 2,000 days after a stem cell transplant with posttransplant cyclophosphamide. The receptor source for this set is a female patient between 40 and 50 years old who received an allogeneic stem cell transplant from a related donor, was CMV-positive, and had no GVHD. Some T cells may be donor cells from the graft after a transplant.

The chain couples TRBV5-6 to TRBJ2-1; 7 positions agree with TRBD1. The CDR3 has 16 residues. Germline loops: CDR1 SGHDT, CDR2 YYEEEE. Trimming removed 0 bases from V and 4 bases from J; junction bases left unmatched: 7. CDR3 amino acids: CASSLAPGTAYNEQFF. CDR3 bases: TGTGCCAGCAGCTTGGCCCCTGGGACAGCTTACAATGAGCAGTTCTTC. Looking up the rest from reference TRBV5-6 and TRBJ2-1 gives the full variable domain: DAGVTQSPTHLIKTRGQQVTLRCSPKSGHDTVSWYQQALGQGPQFIFQYYEEEERQRGNFPDRFSGHQFPNYSSELNVNALLLGDSALYLCASSLAPGTAYNEQFFGPGTRLTVL.

This chain uses TRBV7-7 with TRBJ2-1, with TRBD1 matching 8 bases. Germline loops: CDR1 SSHAT, CDR2 FNYEAQ (reference sequence). Losses at the gene ends were 0 bases for V and 9 bases for J; bases not matched to a gene: 4. This CDR3 has 14 amino acids. CDR3 residues: CASSLARDRGEQFF. The CDR3 bases are TGTGCCAGCAGCTTAGCGCGAGACAGGGGTGAGCAGTTCTTC.

This clone was detected only once. The chain joins TRBV9 to TRBJ1-1, with D tentatively TRBD1 (5 bases). The CDR3 is 16 residues long. Looked up from germline, CDR1 is SGDLS and CDR2 is YYNGEE. V was trimmed by 0 bases and J by 3 bases, leaving 15 bases between them. CDR3 nucleotides: TGTGCCAGCAGCGTAGGAGGCGGGGCGACAGACACTGAAGCTTTCTTT. It translates to CASSVGGGATDTEAFF. Full variable domain (remainder filled in from reference TRBV9 and TRBJ1-1): DSGVTQTPKHLITATGQRVTLRCSPRSGDLSVYWYQQSLDQGLQFLIQYYNGEERAKGNILERFSAQQFPDLHSELNLSSLELGDSALYFCASSVGGGATDTEAFFGQGTRLTVV.

This chain joins TRBV9 and TRBJ2-3; 12 nucleotides line up with TRBD2. Germline CDR1 reads SGDLS; CDR2 reads YYNGEE. With V trimmed by 1 base and J by 5 bases, 8 bases remained unmatched. CDR3 length equals 17 residues. CDR3 coding DNA: TGTGCCAGCAGCGTATCTACTCTAGCGGGGGGGAGAGATACGCAGTATTTT. Translated, it gives CASSVSTLAGGRDTQYF.

The chain uses TRBV14 and TRBJ1-1; D is uncertain. Trimming took 4 bases from V and 5 from J, leaving 8 bases between them. Germline CDR1 SGHDN, CDR2 FVKESK. This CDR3 is built from 12 residues. The CDR3 reads CASSPFGTEAFF. In DNA, the CDR3 is TGTGCCAGCAGCCCCTTCGGGACTGAAGCTTTCTTT.

The chain links TRBV2 to TRBJ2-5, with a possible D match to TRBD2 (5 bases). The J call is in doubt because the DNA end fits TRBJ2-7 better. Germline V gene data show CDR1 as SNHLY and CDR2 as FYNNEI. CDR3 length equals 12 residues. CDR3 amino acids: CASSDRGLEQYF. As DNA, the CDR3 is TGTGCCAGCAGTGATCGAGGACTCGAGCAGTACTTC.

V usage is TRBV10-3 and J usage is TRBJ2-7; 10 nucleotides line up with TRBD1. This CDR3 has 15 residues. Trimming at V came to 2 bases and at J to 7 bases, leaving 8 bases not matched to a gene. Germline V gives CDR1 ENHRY, CDR2 SYGVKD. This CDR3 is CAISEAGTGVEEQYF. The CDR3 DNA reads as TGTGCCATCAGTGAGGCCGGGACAGGGGTTGAGGAGCAGTACTTC.

This clone is judged medium-sized. This chain links TRBV19 with TRBJ1-5; no clear D. Between the trimmed V and J ends, which lost 2 bases and 9 bases, there was a span of 8 bases. This CDR3 contains 12 residues. Per the germline V gene, CDR1 is LNHDA and CDR2 is SQIVND (reference sequence). In DNA form, the CDR3 reads TGTGCCAGTAGTATAAACGCGTGGCCCCAGCATTTT. Its translation is CASSINAWPQHF.

The chain has TRBV7-9 and TRBJ1-1; D gene ambiguous. The CDR3 has 15 residues. Trimming shortened V by 0 bases and J by 5 bases, and 13 bases separated the two germline ends. Germline loops: CDR1 SEHNR, CDR2 FQNEAQ (reference sequence). The CDR3 sequence: CASSLAGRAGTEAFF. The CDR3 nucleotides read TGTGCCAGCAGCTTAGCGGGTAGGGCGGGGACTGAAGCTTTCTTT.

This clone is labeled as medium-sized. The chain recombines TRBV15 with TRBJ1-2; D gene unclear. The CDR3 contains 13 residues. V shed 0 bases and J shed 7 bases, with 9 bases lying between them. CDR1 is LNHNV and CDR2 is YYDKDF in the germline V gene (reference sequence). DNA of the CDR3: TGTGCCACCAGCAGAGATCGTCTAAGTGGCTACACCTTC. Its protein is CATSRDRLSGYTF.

The chain couples TRBV6-5 to TRBJ2-5; TRBD2 matches at 8 bases. V trimming: 4 bases; J trimming: 1 base; junction bases outside the gene matches: 5. Germline V CDR1 and CDR2: MNHEY, SVGAGI. The CDR3 spans 15 residues. CDR3 DNA: TGTGCCAGCAGTTGGGGCGGGGGGCCCCAAGAGACCCAGTACTTC. This gives the protein CASSWGGGPQETQYF.

V usage is TRBV6-5 and J usage is TRBJ1-1; D call uncertain. V lost 6 bases, J lost 1 base, and 6 bases lay in between. This CDR3 has 12 residues. Germline loops: CDR1 MNHEY, CDR2 SVGAGI. CDR3 protein: CASSQSNTEAFF. DNA for the CDR3: TGTGCCAGCAGCCAATCGAACACTGAAGCTTTCTTT.

The V and J genes are TRBV2 and TRBJ1-1; 8 nucleotides align to TRBD1. CDR1 and CDR2 (germline): SNHLY, FYNNEI. V dropped 6 bases and J dropped 1; count of bases not matched to a gene: 4. The length of the CDR3 is 14 residues. CDR3 DNA sequence: TGTGCCAGCAGCTACAGGGGGGAGAACACTGAAGCTTTCTTT. Translation gives CASSYRGENTEAFF. The full variable domain, completed using reference TRBV2 and TRBJ1-1, is EPEVTQTPSHQVTQMGQEVILRCVPISNHLYFYWYRQILGQKVEFLVSFYNNEISEKSEIFDDQFSVERPDGSNFTLKIRSTKLEDSAMYFCASSYRGENTEAFFGQGTRLTVV.

The CDR3 reads CASSPDRWNTGELFF. In DNA form, the CDR3 reads TGTGCCAGCAGTCCCGACAGATGGAACACCGGGGAGCTGTTTTTT. V is TRBV2 and J is TRBJ2-2, with D perhaps matching TRBD1 (5 bases). The germline V gene has CDR1 SNHLY and CDR2 FYNNEI. CDR3 length: 15 amino acids. Trimming shortened V by 5 bases and J by 1 base, and 11 bases separated the two germline ends.

This chain links TRBV6-6 with TRBJ1-4; 9 bases fit TRBD1. Unmatched junction bases numbered 6, after V lost 5 bases and J lost 8 bases. From germline, CDR1 is MNHNY and CDR2 SVGAGI (reference sequence). CDR3 length equals 14 residues. The DNA for the CDR3 is TGTGCCAGCAGTAGGGACAGGGTAAACGAAAAACTGTTTTTT. Translation: CASSRDRVNEKLFF.

V is TRBV5-1 and J is TRBJ2-7; D is possibly TRBD1 (6 bases). The length of the CDR3 is 14 residues. Germline-derived CDR1 and CDR2 are SGHRS and YFSETQ. The ends were cut back, 2 bases at V and 3 bases at J, with 12 bases in the middle. The CDR3, as DNA: TGCGCCAGCAGCTTACTTGGGACAAACTACGAGCAGTACTTC. Protein product: CASSLLGTNYEQYF.